Listed below are T cell receptor beta chains from one sample, sequenced in a study of blood T cells in healthy people across ages. Using its own MiXCR run on the 5' RACE reads, TCRdb lists one record per CDR3 protein. This sample has 800,000 to 950,000 distinct CDR3 sequences, with 29% found just once. The same data also contributed to another study, on T cells of mothers and their children.

Sequenced sample: blood. The receptors stem from a woman in her thirties or forties in good health. The CDR3 runs from the conserved cysteine through the conserved F or W. The D gene is left open where the match is weak. The listing skips clone size in some rows; elsewhere it reads once, few, many or a size class.

>.|TRBV12-5|.|TRBJ2-5
CASGPETQYF
TGTGCTAGTGGCCCCGAGACCCAGTACTTC
>TRBD1|TRBV7-6|many|TRBJ2-7
CASSPGGQGLSYEQYF
TGTGCCAGCAGCCCCGGGGGACAGGGCTTATCCTACGAGCAGTACTTC
>TRBD1|TRBV29-1|.|TRBJ1-5
CSVRTGGGQPQHF
TGCAGCGTTAGGACAGGGGGCGGTCAGCCCCAGCATTTT
>TRBD1|TRBV7-9|.|TRBJ1-5
CASSLRDRSRGSNQPQHF
TGTGCCAGCAGCTTAAGGGACAGATCCAGGGGTAGCAATCAGCCCCAGCATTTT
>.|TRBV12-3/TRBV12-4|many|TRBJ1-2
CASSLNRASYTF
TGTGCCAGCAGTTTGAATAGGGCCAGCTACACCTTC
>TRBD2|TRBV5-1|many|TRBJ2-5
CASSPGLAGGRYQETQYF
TGTGCCAGCAGCCCGGGACTAGCGGGGGGGAGGTACCAAGAGACCCAGTACTTC
>.|TRBV14|.|TRBJ2-7
CASGQGGRLYEQYF
TGTGCCAGCGGCCAAGGTGGCAGGCTTTACGAGCAGTACTTC
>TRBD1|TRBV5-1|.|TRBJ2-1
CASMRTGNNKQFF
TGCGCCAGCATGAGGACAGGCAACAATAAGCAGTTCTTC
>.|TRBV18|many|TRBJ2-7
CASSTTTGSYEQYF
TGTGCCAGCTCAACGACGACAGGTTCCTACGAGCAGTACTTC
>.|TRBV6-2/TRBV6-3|few|TRBJ2-5
CASTYRAGPGLKTQYF
TGTGCCAGCACCTATAGGGCCGGACCAGGGCTGAAGACCCAGTACTTC
>.|TRBV4-3|.|TRBJ2-3
CASSQDGDTDTQYF
TGTGCCAGCAGCCAAGATGGGGACACAGATACGCAGTATTTT
>TRBD2|TRBV5-1|.|TRBJ2-1
CASSSKGGGALDNEQFF
TGCGCCAGCAGCTCCAAAGGCGGGGGGGCACTAGACAATGAGCAGTTCTTC
>TRBD2|TRBV2|few|TRBJ2-3
CASSPGLAGGPTDTQYF
TGTGCCAGCAGTCCGGGACTAGCGGGGGGACCCACAGATACGCAGTATTTT
>.|TRBV5-1|.|TRBJ2-1
CASSPSSGETQFF
TGCGCCAGCAGCCCCTCGTCGGGAGAGACCCAGTTCTTC
>TRBD1|TRBV5-1|.|TRBJ2-5
CASSFGDRGRETQYF
TGCGCCAGCAGCTTCGGGGACAGGGGGCGAGAGACCCAGTACTTC
>.|TRBV2|.|TRBJ1-2
CASSVTGLNYGYTF
TGTGCCAGCAGTGTCACGGGACTTAACTATGGCTACACCTTC
>TRBD1|TRBV6-2/TRBV6-3|.|TRBJ1-2
CASSYARRQGVLYTF
TGTGCCAGCAGTTACGCCCGTCGGCAGGGGGTTCTCTACACCTTC
>TRBD2|TRBV12-3/TRBV12-4|many|TRBJ2-3
CASSSEEAGGETDTQYF
TGTGCCAGCAGTTCGGAGGAAGCGGGGGGTGAGACAGATACGCAGTATTTT
>.|TRBV7-8|few|TRBJ1-2
CASSLGGLLGYTF
TGTGCCAGCAGCTTAGGGGGCCTACTTGGCTACACCTTC
>.|TRBV25-1|.|TRBJ1-2
CASRQTGENQGYTF
TGTGCCAGCCGTCAGACAGGCGAGAATCAGGGCTACACCTTC
>TRBD2|TRBV3-1|.|TRBJ2-2
CASRTSGDTGELFF
TGTGCCAGCAGGACTAGCGGGGACACCGGGGAGCTGTTTTTT
>TRBD2|TRBV5-8|few|TRBJ2-3
CASSLGRGSLTDTQYF
TGTGCCAGCAGCTTGGGGCGGGGGTCCCTCACAGATACGCAGTATTTT
>.|TRBV7-6|many|TRBJ2-7
CASSILTEASSYEQYF
TGTGCCAGCAGCATTCTGACAGAAGCCTCCTCCTACGAGCAGTACTTC
>TRBD2|TRBV7-3|.|TRBJ2-3
CASSLGASGGAGDTQYF
TGTGCCAGCAGCTTAGGCGCTAGCGGGGGGGCCGGAGATACGCAGTATTTT
>.|TRBV7-2|once|TRBJ2-6
CASSSGHASGANVLTF
TGTGCCAGCAGCTCCGGACATGCCTCTGGGGCCAACGTCCTGACTTTC
>TRBD1|TRBV28|few|TRBJ1-2
CASSRDRDTEGYTF
TGTGCCAGCAGCCGGGACAGGGACACGGAAGGCTACACCTTC
>TRBD1|TRBV12-3/TRBV12-4|few|TRBJ2-7
CASSPQGAKGSYEQYF
TGTGCCAGCAGCCCACAGGGGGCGAAGGGATCCTACGAGCAGTACTTC
>.|TRBV12-3/TRBV12-4|few|TRBJ2-3
CASYGGDTQYF
TGTGCCAGCTATGGGGGAGATACGCAGTATTTT
>.|TRBV28|many|TRBJ2-7
CASSFLGALYEQYF
TGTGCCAGCAGTTTTCTGGGGGCCCTCTACGAGCAGTACTTC
>.|TRBV29-1|.|TRBJ1-5
CSVGAAPNQPQHF
TGCAGCGTTGGTGCGGCCCCCAATCAGCCCCAGCATTTT
>TRBD2|TRBV4-3|.|TRBJ2-3
CASSHAFPGLAGDTDTQYF
TGCGCCAGCAGCCACGCGTTCCCCGGACTAGCGGGGGACACAGATACGCAGTATTTT
>.|TRBV7-9|many|TRBJ2-7
CASSRGLSYEQYF
TGTGCCAGCAGCCGTGGACTGTCCTACGAGCAGTACTTC
>TRBD1|TRBV28|.|TRBJ2-1
CASSSSGTGFWNEQFF
TGTGCCAGCAGTTCCTCCGGGACAGGCTTTTGGAATGAGCAGTTCTTC
>TRBD1|TRBV28|.|TRBJ2-1
CASSPRTGRNEQFF
TGTGCCAGCAGTCCTCGGACAGGGCGGAATGAGCAGTTCTTC
>.|TRBV9|many|TRBJ1-1
CASSGHGGTEAFF
TGTGCCAGCAGTGGGCACGGGGGCACTGAAGCTTTCTTT
>.|TRBV18|.|TRBJ2-2
CASWQGSGPTGELFF
TGTGCCAGCTGGCAGGGATCAGGACCCACCGGGGAGCTGTTTTTT
>TRBD2|TRBV12-3/TRBV12-4|.|TRBJ2-1
CASSSGGLANNEQFF
TGTGCCAGCAGCTCTGGCGGACTAGCAAACAATGAGCAGTTCTTC
>.|TRBV28|.|TRBJ2-3
CASSRTTNTDTQYF
TGTGCCAGTAGTCGTACGACTAACACGGATACGCAGTATTTT
>.|TRBV12-3/TRBV12-4|.|TRBJ1-5
CACSPVGQPQHF
TGTGCCTGCAGTCCAGTGGGACAGCCCCAGCATTTT
>.|TRBV11-2|.|TRBJ2-5
CASSLSPGNGETQYF
TGTGCCAGCAGCTTAAGCCCGGGGAACGGAGAGACCCAGTACTTC
>TRBD2|TRBV20-1|many|TRBJ2-5
CSANRAGILQETQYF
TGCAGTGCCAATAGAGCGGGGATCCTCCAAGAGACCCAGTACTTC
>.|TRBV29-1|many|TRBJ2-5
CSVNTPENQETQYF
TGCAGCGTGAATACCCCAGAGAACCAAGAGACCCAGTACTTC
>TRBD1|TRBV29-1|.|TRBJ1-4
CSVVPAGTGVNEKLFF
TGCAGCGTGGTCCCAGCCGGGACAGGGGTGAATGAAAAACTGTTTTTT
>.|TRBV12-3/TRBV12-4|few|TRBJ2-7
CASSFHRDSYEQYF
TGTGCCAGCAGTTTTCACAGGGACTCGTACGAGCAGTACTTC
>.|TRBV29-1|many|TRBJ2-3
CSGIHGGAITTDTQYF
TGCAGCGGGATCCACGGCGGAGCTATTACCACAGATACGCAGTATTTT
>.|TRBV21-1|.|TRBJ2-5
CASSKWGPPYQETQYF
TGTGCCAGCAGCAAGTGGGGACCACCGTACCAAGAGACCCAGTACTTC
>.|TRBV5-1|many|TRBJ2-7
CASSSAGGQTEQYF
TGCGCCAGCAGCTCGGCCGGGGGACAGACCGAGCAGTACTTC
>TRBD1|TRBV7-9|.|TRBJ1-2
CASSYRQGGYDYTF
TGTGCCAGCAGCTACCGACAGGGAGGCTATGACTACACCTTC
>.|TRBV7-2|many|TRBJ1-5
CASSLMGSNQPQHF
TGTGCCAGCAGCTTAATGGGCAGCAATCAGCCCCAGCATTTT
>.|TRBV7-9|few|TRBJ1-4
CASSSPGVNEKLFF
TGTGCCAGCAGCTCGCCAGGCGTAAATGAAAAACTGTTTTTT
>.|TRBV20-1|.|TRBJ1-6
CSAREGSTSYNSPLHF
TGCAGTGCTAGAGAAGGTTCTACCTCCTATAATTCACCCCTCCACTTT